A selection of T cell receptor beta chains follows, all from one sample in a study of blood T cell repertoires in COVID-19. Data came from immunoSEQ multiplex PCR; TCRdb stores just in-frame clones and leaves some out. The table has 45,000 to 70,000 clones, about nine tenths seen once. Sequenced sample: peripheral blood. The source is a woman of 80 years or more with COVID-19, enrolled during active disease. The conserved cysteine and the conserved F or W are not part of the CDR3 here. The order of the fields is V gene, CDR3 protein.

TRBV5-1 | ASSLASVSALH
TRBV19 | ASSKKPGLANEQY
TRBV6-1 | ASSELGQFNQPQH
TRBV29-1 | SARTSGGSYEQY
TRBV5-1 | ASRGQDKYGYT
TRBV6-1 | ASSVIQGVTNEKLF
TRBV7-2 | ASSYRIALDTEAF
TRBV7-9 | ASSLSGGGARETQY
TRBV6-5 | ASSSGGAGNTIY
TRBV3-1/TRBV3-2 | ASSQGRGGRETQY
TRBV6-5 | ASRIKGAPTEAF
TRBV19 | ASSTLLARADTQY
TRBV10-3 | AISDPGKNQRPYEQY
TRBV30 | AWSRGGAAATNEKLF
TRBV4-1 | ASSQGGQNVRYEQY
TRBV6-6 | ASGTGGINYEQY
TRBV3-1/TRBV3-2 | ASSPPTGGNSPLH
TRBV19 | ASSTGLLFEQY
TRBV6-1 | ASSEVAGLSQPQH
TRBV10-3 | AISEFSGGAEETQY
TRBV7-8 | ASSPGTGGYEQY
TRBV3-1/TRBV3-2 | ASSQDGGAKTQY
TRBV19 | ASNPRGQLYEKLF
TRBV10-3 | ATGTERNTEAF
TRBV9 | ASSVGTGKGAEAF
TRBV19 | ASSNREALSNQPQH
TRBV19 | ASSMRSARGIPSGANVLT
TRBV7-6 | ASSLEQGAGGTEAF
TRBV3-1/TRBV3-2 | ASREGQLQAF
TRBV18 | ASSPRGATNEKLF
TRBV6-4 | ASSSRDKNTEAF
TRBV6-5 | ATRTSRWSGDTQY
TRBV9 | ASSVDGVANYGYT
TRBV10-3 | AISEEHPSYEQY
TRBV28 | ASSLSAGGGELF
TRBV19 | ATKKGDTDYGYT
TRBV18 | ASSPWGDEQF
TRBV6-5 | ASSENYGYT
TRBV6-5 | ASRASGVIDTQY
TRBV10-2 | ASSGQGWTEAF
TRBV6-2/TRBV6-3 | ASSYRLEDSGNQPQH
TRBV5-8 | ASSLDGNSPLH